What follows describes a single TCR beta chain. This entry belongs to a study of stem cell transplantation in POMP-related autoinflammatory disease. Sequencing used immunoSEQ multiplex PCR; TCRdb keeps in-frame clones, though not all of them. The profile shows around 32,000 clones, around 90% of them singletons. Looked up from germline, CDR1 is SGDLS and CDR2 is YYNGEE. Trimming took 0 bases from V and 0 from J, leaving 13 bases between them. The CDR3 is made up of 18 amino acids. The source of this sequence is a human donor with POMP-related autoinflammation and immune dysregulation (PRAID). This specimen consisted of CD4+ T cells from PBMCs, obtained before stem cell transplantation. The chain carries TRBV9 and TRBJ2-6; no clear D gene. As DNA, the CDR3 is TGTGCCAGCAGCGTAGCGCCCAGGCCCTACTCTGGGGCCAACGTCCTGACTTTC. Translation: CASSVAPRPYSGANVLTF.